This T cell receptor beta chain derives from a study of T cells in Graves' hyperthyroidism and ophthalmopathy (dated by TCRdb to the late 2010s). Turning to the overall study: Peripheral blood was sampled at the time of initial diagnosis, prior to any treatment. A discovery cohort of about a hundred patients, 43 with Graves' ophthalmopathy and more than 55 with stable Graves' hyperthyroidism, was used to find distinguishing TCR V-J signatures. Prospective prediction of ophthalmopathy was tested in an independent validation cohort of some 19 hyperthyroidism patients and 17 patients who later progressed to ophthalmopathy. For training and testing, the 100 or so patients in the discovery cohort were randomly divided in a 7:3 ratio. In addition, the study compared T-cell repertoires in thyroid tissue and in blood from a handful of Graves' hyperthyroidism patients. After blood sampling, hyperthyroidism patients were treated with methimazole at a starting dose of 30 mg daily, and ophthalmopathy patients were treated with high-dose intravenous methylprednisolone. The paper reports TCR Vbeta CDR3 sequencing of some 140 peripheral blood samples: approximately 41 ophthalmopathy, 70 to 85 hyperthyroidism and approximately 17 progressor patients.

V is cut back by 6 bases and J by 4 bases, with 11 bases in the junction unmatched. Sequences LNHDA (CDR1) and SQIVND (CDR2) are obtained from the germline V gene (reference sequence). Including the terminal cysteine and phenylalanine, the CDR3 comprises 15 residues. The sequence is cut down to CDR3 DNA, 45 bases in frame from base 1. The full study reports these points: In validation, the model predicted progression to ophthalmopathy a median of roughly 6.1 months before onset, with approximately 71% sensitivity and roughly 79% specificity. Most expanded thyroid clonotypes (frequency above 0.001) were also detected in blood, suggesting blood repertoires may reflect thyroid immune responses. No statistical method was used to set the sample size in advance, and investigators knew the group allocation. Ophthalmopathy was separated from stable hyperthyroidism by a 13 V-J signature model, with over 85% sensitivity and about 81% specificity obtained in cross-validation and 80%/75% obtained in testing.

Amplification of TCR beta CDR3 regions was carried out from RNA transcripts. The TCR CDR3 was subjected to a first round of RT-PCR using the HTBI primer set and the Qiagen OneStep RT-PCR kit. A second multiplex PCR round built the libraries, followed by size selection and purification. Sequencing of the libraries was done on an Illumina HiSeq2000 using paired-end 100 bp reads. From the authors' description of their analysis: SOAPnuke was used to process the raw data, removing reads that contained adapters or uncalled bases, had a mean Phred below 15, or lacked an exact match to the constant primer or identifier. COPE v1.2.5 was used to merge high-quality paired reads, and clonotypes were defined as unique nucleotide sequences. MiTCR v1.1 was used to align clonotypes to the IMGT TRBV, TRBD and TRBJ reference segments. Analysis was restricted to V-J combinations with a frequency above 0.0001, which covered roughly 99% of repertoires. The TCS score was defined as the ratio of F50 (clonal expansion) to E x V (chaos), calculated using BLOSUM62-based TCRdist between CDR3 peptides within each V-J. Welch's t-statistics and random forest reduced fewer than 550 V-J features to 10 to 15, which were used in a naive Bayes classifier (R e1071). The public reads were quality trimmed at Q25 with fastp and then assembled into clones with MiXCR by TCRdb, keeping productive beta chains. Identical CDR3 proteins give one entry, which carries the most common genes and DNA. These V and J calls derive from TCRdb rather than the authors' analysis. For this sample there are over 150,000 distinct CDR3 sequences; over 15% appear just once. The biggest ten clones account for under 35% of the sample.

This clonotype was found many times. Its antigen is unknown. Base quality data are lacking; no much larger clone is found one base away. Stable Graves' hyperthyroidism was defined as the absence of progression to ophthalmopathy over 18 months of follow-up. Hyperthyroidism patients were aged 18 to 65 years and newly diagnosed, with disease duration of less than 2 months. Any patient with an uncontrolled infection, another autoimmune disease, pregnancy or lactation was excluded. Diagnoses relied on clinical symptoms, serum thyroxine and TRAb, thyroid ultrasound and orbital computed tomography. PBMCs were separated from roughly 9.6 ml of fresh peripheral blood using Ficoll-Paque density gradient centrifugation. Total RNA was extracted with Trizol reagent, and quality was checked on an Agilent 2100 Bioanalyzer.

Source material: blood. Recombination linked TRBV19 to TRBJ1-1; 7 junctional bases match TRBD1. The clonotype comes from a woman aged 45-60 years with Graves' hyperthyroidism. The encoded CDR3 is CASRPQGKRLTEAFF. The sequenced DNA is TGTGCCAGTAGGCCACAGGGGAAGAGGCTCACTGAAGCTTTCTTT.